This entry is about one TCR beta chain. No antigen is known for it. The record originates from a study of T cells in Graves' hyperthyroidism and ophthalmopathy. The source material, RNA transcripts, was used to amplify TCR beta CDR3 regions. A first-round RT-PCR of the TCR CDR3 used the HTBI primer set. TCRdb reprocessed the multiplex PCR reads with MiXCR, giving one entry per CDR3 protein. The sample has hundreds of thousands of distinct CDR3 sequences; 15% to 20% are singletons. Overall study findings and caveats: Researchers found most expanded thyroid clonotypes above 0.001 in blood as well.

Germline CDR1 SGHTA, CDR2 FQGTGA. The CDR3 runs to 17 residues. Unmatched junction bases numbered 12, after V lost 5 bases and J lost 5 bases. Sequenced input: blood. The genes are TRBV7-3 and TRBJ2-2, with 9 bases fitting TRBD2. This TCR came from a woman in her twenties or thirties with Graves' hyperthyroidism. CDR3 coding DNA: TGTGCCAGCAGCCCCGGCGGGAGGGAGGGCCGGACCGGGGAGCTGTTTTTT. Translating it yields CASSPGGREGRTGELFF.